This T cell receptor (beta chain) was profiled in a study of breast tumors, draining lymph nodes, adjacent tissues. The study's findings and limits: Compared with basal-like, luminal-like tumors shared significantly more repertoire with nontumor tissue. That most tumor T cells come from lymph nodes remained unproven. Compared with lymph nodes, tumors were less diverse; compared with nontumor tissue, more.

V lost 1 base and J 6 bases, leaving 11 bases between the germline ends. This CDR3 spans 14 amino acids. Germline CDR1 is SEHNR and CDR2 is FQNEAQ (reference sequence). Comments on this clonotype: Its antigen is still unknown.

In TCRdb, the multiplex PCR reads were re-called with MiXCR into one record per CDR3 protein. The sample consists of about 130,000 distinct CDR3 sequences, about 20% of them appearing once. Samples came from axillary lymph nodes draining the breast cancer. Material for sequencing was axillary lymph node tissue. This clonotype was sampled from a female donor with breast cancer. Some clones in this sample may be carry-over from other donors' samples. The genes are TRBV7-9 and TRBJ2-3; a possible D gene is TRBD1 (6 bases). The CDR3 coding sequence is TGTGCCAGCAGCTTAGTAACAGGGTCTGATACGCAGTATTTT. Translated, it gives CASSLVTGSDTQYF. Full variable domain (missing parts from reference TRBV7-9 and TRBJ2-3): DTGVSQNPRHKITKRGQNVTFRCDPISEHNRLYWYRQTLGQGPEFLTYFQNEAQLEKSRLLSDRFSAERPKGSFSTLEIQRTEQGDSAMYLCASSLVTGSDTQYFGPGTRLTVL.